These 23 T cell receptor beta chains were sequenced from one sample in a study of naive and memory T cell subsets. Both TRBC1 and TRBC2 were covered by a beta constant-region primer of two equimolar oligonucleotides. Nested alpha and beta constant-region primers with the SP2 primer drove four PCR rounds on ligated cDNA. TCRdb recomputed calls from the UMI-ligation and nested PCR reads with MiXCR, one row per CDR3 protein. The sample lists about 82,000 distinct CDR3 sequences, over 9% occurring once. Sequenced: naive CD8+ T cells from blood. These receptors were collected from a human donor in good health.

This clonotype was seen many times. The chain joins TRBV4-1 to TRBJ1-1; D unclear. Germline assignment: CDR1 MGHRA and CDR2 YSYEKL. This CDR3 has 14 residues. V lost 2 bases, J lost 0 bases, and 7 bases lay in between. The CDR3 is CASSQYSVNTEAFF. The CDR3 bases are TGCGCCAGCAGCCAATACAGCGTGAACACTGAAGCTTTCTTT.

This clonotype was found many times. The genes are TRBV4-1 and TRBJ2-7, with 10 bases aligning to TRBD1. Trimming removed 3 bases from V and 3 bases from J; junction bases left unmatched: 2. In germline, CDR1 is MGHRA, CDR2 YSYEKL. The CDR3 is 14 amino acids. This CDR3 reads CASSQGTGDYEQYF. The CDR3 DNA is TGCGCCAGCAGCCAGGGGACAGGGGACTACGAGCAGTACTTC.

The table lists this clonotype with a few counts. The CDR3 sequence is CASSLAPSYEQYF. The CDR3 DNA is TGTGCCAGCAGCTTAGCTCCATCCTACGAGCAGTACTTC. The chain couples TRBV11-1 to TRBJ2-7; D unclear. The ends were cut back, 0 bases at V and 1 base at J, with 4 bases in the middle. The length of the CDR3 is 13 residues. CDR1 SGHAT and CDR2 FQDESV come from the germline V gene (reference sequence). The full variable domain, its missing parts supplied by reference TRBV11-1 and TRBJ2-7, is EAEVAQSPRYKITEKSQAVAFWCDPISGHATLYWYRQILGQGPELLVQFQDESVVDDSQLPKDRFSAERLKGVDSTLKIQPAELGDSAMYLCASSLAPSYEQYFGPGTRLTVT.

This clonotype was observed a handful of times. The chain joins TRBV5-1 to TRBJ2-1; maybe TRBD2 (5 bases). CDR1 SGHRS and CDR2 YFSETQ come from the germline V gene. V lost 5 bases to trimming and J lost 4 bases, with 10 bases between them. CDR3 length: 13 amino acids. CDR3 sequence reads: CASSASQYNEQFF. CDR3 DNA: TGCGCCAGCAGTGCTAGCCAATACAATGAGCAGTTCTTC.

Note on this clonotype: One base away lies a much larger clone, so this may be a sequencing read error. The V and J genes are TRBV7-2 and TRBJ2-1; D tentatively fits TRBD1 or TRBD2 (5 bases each). This CDR3 is built from 12 residues. Trimming left V 2 bases short and J 15 bases short, with 14 bases between. In germline, CDR1 is SGHTA, CDR2 FQGNSA. The CDR3 DNA sequence: TGTGCCAGCAGCTTAACCGGGGCGGCTCGGTTCTTC. Translation gives CASSLTGAARFF.

This clonotype was counted a few times. The V call is TRBV7-9, the J call TRBJ2-1; TRBD1 or TRBD2 may be the D gene (5 bases each). The germline CDR1 and CDR2 sequences are SEHNR and FQNEAQ (reference sequence). Trimming stripped 1 base from V and 12 bases from J, with 25 bases between. CDR3 length: 17 amino acids. The CDR3 loop is CASSLEGWGRTEIGQFF. CDR3 DNA sequence: TGTGCCAGCAGCTTAGAAGGGTGGGGCAGGACTGAGATCGGGCAGTTCTTC.

J is TRBJ2-7 and V is TRBV20-1, with D hard to call. CDR1 is DFQATT and CDR2 is SNEGSKA in the germline V gene (reference sequence). The CDR3 contains 14 residues. Trimming pared 0 bases from V and 3 bases from J, leaving 12 bases between. This CDR3 is CSARDRRSIYEQYF. DNA for the CDR3: TGCAGTGCTAGAGATCGAAGATCGATCTACGAGCAGTACTTC.

This clonotype has a count of ten or more. The CDR3: CASSLIARNEKLFF. The CDR3 DNA sequence: TGTGCCAGCAGTTTGATCGCCAGAAATGAAAAACTGTTTTTT. This sequence joins TRBV27 and TRBJ1-4; D not certain. The CDR3 consists of 14 residues. Germline loops: CDR1 MNHEY, CDR2 SMNVEV (reference sequence). Trimming removed 3 bases from V and 5 bases from J, with 10 bases in between. Variable domain in full (rest from reference TRBV27 and TRBJ1-4): EAQVTQNPRYLITVTGKKLTVTCSQNMNHEYMSWYRQDPGLGLRQIYYSMNVEVTDKGDVPEGYKVSRKEKRNFPLILESPSPNQTSLYFCASSLIARNEKLFFGSGTQLSVL.

This clonotype was seen a few times. The chain is built from TRBV4-2 and TRBJ2-7, with 8 nucleotides matching TRBD2. CDR3 length equals 16 residues. The V gene end was trimmed by 1 base and the J gene end by 2 bases; junction bases not matched to a gene: 7. Germline CDR1 is LGHNA and CDR2 is YNFKEQ. CDR3 nucleotides: TGTGCCAGCAGCCAAGTCGGATTAGCGGGGACCTACGAGCAGTACTTC. This encodes CASSQVGLAGTYEQYF.

The chain uses TRBV5-6 and TRBJ2-7, with D possibly being TRBD2 (6 bases). This CDR3 has 15 residues. Germline V CDR1 and CDR2: SGHDT, YYEEEE. V gave up 6 bases and J gave up 0 bases, with 16 bases separating them. The CDR3 sequence: CASTLEGTISYEQYF. As DNA, the CDR3 is TGTGCCAGCACTTTGGAGGGAACAATCTCCTACGAGCAGTACTTC.

The V gene is TRBV29-1, the J gene TRBJ2-3; D possibly corresponds to TRBD2 (5 bases). Germline values: CDR1 SQVTM, CDR2 ANQGSEA. V gave up 6 bases and J gave up 0 bases, with 16 bases separating them. The CDR3 sequence is 15 residues long. CDR3 residues: CSVAPEASSTDTQYF. In nucleotides, the CDR3 is TGCAGCGTCGCTCCGGAGGCTAGCAGCACAGATACGCAGTATTTT.

This clonotype has ten or more counts. The V gene is TRBV27, the J gene TRBJ1-5; D may be TRBD1 (6 bases). Germline loops: CDR1 MNHEY, CDR2 SMNVEV (reference sequence). This CDR3 has 14 residues. V was clipped by 6 bases and J by 3 bases, with 12 bases between them. The DNA for the CDR3 is TGTGCCAGCAGCCTCACAGGGTCCAATCAGCCCCAGCATTTT. Protein: CASSLTGSNQPQHF.

This clonotype was counted at least ten times. The CDR3 loop reads CASSQVRERSDTQYF. DNA for the CDR3: TGCGCCAGCAGCCAAGTACGGGAGCGGTCAGATACGCAGTATTTT. This chain links TRBV4-3 with TRBJ2-3; possibly TRBD2 for D (6 bases). CDR3 length: 15 amino acids. CDR1 is LGHNA, CDR2 YSLEER, per germline. The germline V and J ends were trimmed by 1 base and 4 bases, with 12 bases remaining between them.

This clonotype was seen many times. The V call is TRBV12-3 or TRBV12-4, the J call TRBJ2-2; TRBD2 aligns across 7 bases. This CDR3 region has 16 residues. Trimming took 3 bases from V and 3 from J; bases not matched to a gene: 7. The CDR3 region is CASSFGRTRDTGELFF. CDR3 bases: TGTGCCAGCAGTTTCGGCAGGACTAGAGACACCGGGGAGCTGTTTTTT.

The table lists this clonotype with a few counts. The rearrangement uses TRBV2 and TRBJ2-1; 12 bases line up with TRBD2. J lost 8 bases, V lost 7 bases, and 12 bases had no gene match. Germline lookup yields CDR1 SNHLY and CDR2 FYNNEI. This CDR3 spans 16 amino acids. The CDR3 DNA reads as TGTGCCAGCAAAGAGGAGACTAGCGGGAGTTTGGATGAGCAGTTCTTC. Translated, it gives CASKEETSGSLDEQFF.

This clonotype was seen a few times. The chain recombines TRBV14 with TRBJ2-7, with 11 bases fitting TRBD2. Germline V gives CDR1 SGHDN, CDR2 FVKESK. With V trimmed by 4 bases and J by 3 bases, 8 bases remained unmatched. The CDR3 is made up of 16 amino acids. This CDR3 is CASSRGTSGSIYEQYF. Written as DNA, the CDR3 is TGTGCCAGCAGCCGCGGAACTAGCGGGAGTATCTACGAGCAGTACTTC.

This clonotype was counted a few times. The chain carries TRBV24-1 and TRBJ2-1; 8 nucleotides match TRBD2. Germline V gene sequence: CDR1 KGHDR, CDR2 SFDVKD. V was clipped by 7 bases and J by 5 bases; unmatched bases: 9. The CDR3 consists of 15 residues. CDR3 DNA: TGTGCCACCAGCCCAGCGGGAGCGGGCCACAATGAGCAGTTCTTC. It codes for CATSPAGAGHNEQFF.

This clonotype was observed at least ten times. The V gene is TRBV19, the J gene TRBJ2-1; no reliable D call. The germline V gene encodes CDR1 LNHDA and CDR2 SQIVND (reference sequence). The CDR3 consists of 13 residues. The V gene lost 3 bases and the J gene lost 3 bases, with 6 bases spanning the gap. Here the CDR3 reads CASSMVSYNEQFF. CDR3 nucleotides: TGTGCCAGTAGTATGGTGAGCTACAATGAGCAGTTCTTC.

The V and J genes are TRBV29-1 and TRBJ1-2; unclear D gene. This CDR3 comprises 11 residues. Germline V gene lookup returns CDR1 SQVTM and CDR2 ANQGSEA. V lost 4 bases and J lost 5, with 8 bases in between. CDR3 nucleotides: TGCAGCGTTGTAGGGAAGTATGGCTACACCTTC. It is translated as CSVVGKYGYTF.

V and J are TRBV6-6 and TRBJ2-1; the D is unclear. Trimming took 7 bases from V and 10 from J, leaving 14 bases between them. This CDR3 spans 12 amino acids. Germline CDR1 is MNHNY and CDR2 is SVGAGI (reference sequence). CDR3 bases: TGTGCCAGCATCGGGTCCCGCGCCGAGCAGTTCTTC. This translates into CASIGSRAEQFF.

V gene TRBV11-2 combines with J gene TRBJ2-7; TRBD2 aligns across 9 bases. Trimming cost V 5 bases and J 3 bases; bases outside gene matches: 8. Germline V gene sequence: CDR1 SGHAT, CDR2 FQNNGV. The CDR3 is 15 amino acids. The CDR3 coding sequence is TGTGCCAGCAGCCCCCCAGGACTAGCGAGCTACGAGCAGTACTTC. This codes for CASSPPGLASYEQYF.

J is TRBJ2-7 and V is TRBV6-5; 8 bases match TRBD1. Germline CDR1 MNHEY, CDR2 SVGAGI. The V segment lost 5 bases and the J segment 3 bases; nucleotides outside the gene matches: 9. This CDR3 is built from 15 residues. The CDR3 reads CASSAETGVGYEQYF. CDR3 in DNA: TGTGCCAGCAGTGCCGAGACAGGGGTGGGCTACGAGCAGTACTTC.

This clonotype was observed a few times. The V gene is TRBV7-6, the J gene TRBJ2-1; 7 bases are shared with TRBD2. This CDR3 is built from 18 residues. V was pared by 2 bases and J by 1 base, with 11 bases of the junction left unmatched. CDR1 is SGHVS, CDR2 FNYEAQ, per germline. The CDR3 protein is CASSLTHAGRESYNEQFF. The DNA for the CDR3 is TGTGCCAGCAGCTTAACTCATGCGGGGAGGGAGTCCTACAATGAGCAGTTCTTC.